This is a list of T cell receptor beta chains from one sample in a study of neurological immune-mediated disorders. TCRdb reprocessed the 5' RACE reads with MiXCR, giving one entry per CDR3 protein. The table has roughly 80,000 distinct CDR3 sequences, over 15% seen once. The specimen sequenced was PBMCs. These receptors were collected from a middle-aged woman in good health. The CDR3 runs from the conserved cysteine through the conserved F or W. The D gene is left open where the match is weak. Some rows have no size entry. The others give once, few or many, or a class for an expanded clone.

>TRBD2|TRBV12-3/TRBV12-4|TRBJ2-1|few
CASSLILAGGNEQFF
TGTGCCAGCAGTTTAATCCTAGCGGGAGGGAATGAGCAGTTCTTC
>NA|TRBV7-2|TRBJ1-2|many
CASSLRPRAFDGYTF
TGTGCCAGCAGCTTACGACCCAGGGCTTTTGATGGCTACACCTTC
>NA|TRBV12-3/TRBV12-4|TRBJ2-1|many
CASRRDSNEQFF
TGTGCCAGCAGGCGGGACAGCAATGAGCAGTTCTTC
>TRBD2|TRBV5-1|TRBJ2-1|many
CASSFTSTSEFSSYNEQFF
TGCGCCAGCAGCTTTACATCGACTAGCGAATTTAGCTCCTACAATGAGCAGTTCTTC
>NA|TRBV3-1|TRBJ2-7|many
CASSLPQGRQYF
TGTGCCAGCAGCCTGCCACAGGGCCGGCAGTACTTC
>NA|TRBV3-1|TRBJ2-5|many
CASSPAPDGQETQYF
TGTGCCAGCAGCCCCGCTCCGGACGGCCAAGAGACCCAGTACTTC
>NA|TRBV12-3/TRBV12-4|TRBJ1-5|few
CASSIGILNQPQHF
TGTGCCAGCAGTATTGGGATCCTCAATCAGCCCCAGCATTTT
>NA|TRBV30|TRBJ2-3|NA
CAWSEAGKEYF
TGTGCCTGGAGTGAGGCAGGAAAAGAGTATTTT
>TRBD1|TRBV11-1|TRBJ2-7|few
CASSSPTGTGTYEQYF
TGTGCCAGCAGTTCTCCGACCGGGACAGGGACCTACGAGCAGTACTTC
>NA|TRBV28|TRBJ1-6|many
CASISDGESPLHF
TGTGCCAGCATCTCTGACGGGGAGTCACCCCTCCACTTT
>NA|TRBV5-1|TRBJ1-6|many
CASSLAQGNSPLHF
TGCGCCAGCAGCTTGGCCCAGGGCAATTCACCCCTCCACTTT
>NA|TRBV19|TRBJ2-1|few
CASSKGNNEQFF
TGTGCCAGTAGTAAAGGTAACAATGAGCAGTTCTTC
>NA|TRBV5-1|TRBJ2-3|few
CASKSRASTDTQYF
TGCGCCAGCAAATCGAGGGCTAGCACAGATACGCAGTATTTT
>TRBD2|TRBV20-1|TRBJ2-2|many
CSAPAPGTTSGETTGELFF
TGCAGTGCCCCCGCTCCGGGGACAACTAGCGGGGAAACCACCGGGGAGCTGTTTTTT
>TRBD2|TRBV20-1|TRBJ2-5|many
CSAWTSGGGETQYF
TGCAGTGCTTGGACTAGCGGGGGAGGAGAGACCCAGTACTTC
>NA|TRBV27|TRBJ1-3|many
CASSLEGAPGNTIYF
TGTGCCAGCAGTTTAGAGGGTGCGCCTGGAAACACCATATATTTT
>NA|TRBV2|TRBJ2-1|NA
CASSEAPGSYNEQFF
TGTGCCAGCAGTGAAGCACCGGGCTCCTACAATGAGCAGTTCTTC
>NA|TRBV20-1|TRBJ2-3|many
CSAGEPSKSTDTQYF
TGCAGTGCTGGCGAGCCATCCAAAAGCACAGATACGCAGTATTTT
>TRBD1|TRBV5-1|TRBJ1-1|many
CASSLVYRGRGPTEAFF
TGCGCCAGCAGCTTGGTTTACAGGGGGCGCGGGCCCACTGAAGCTTTCTTT
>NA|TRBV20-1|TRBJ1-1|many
CSAPRPTGTNTEAFF
TGCAGTGCTCCGCGACCTACAGGGACGAACACTGAAGCTTTCTTT
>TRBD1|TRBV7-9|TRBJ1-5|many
CASSQTGYNQPQHF
TGTGCCAGCAGCCAGACAGGGTACAATCAGCCCCAGCATTTT
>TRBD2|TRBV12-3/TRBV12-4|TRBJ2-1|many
CASSHLAGGEGEQFF
TGTGCCAGCAGCCATCTAGCGGGGGGGGAGGGTGAGCAGTTCTTC
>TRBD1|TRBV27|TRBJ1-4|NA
CASSRDRDATTTGGLFF
TGTGCCAGCAGCCGCGACAGGGACGCGACCACTACGGGGGGACTGTTTTTT
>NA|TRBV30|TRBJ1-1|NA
CAWRPRERTEAFF
TGTGCCTGGAGACCCAGGGAAAGGACTGAAGCTTTCTTT
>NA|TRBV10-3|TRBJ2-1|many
CATRLGGGAISEQFF
TGTGCCACCCGCCTTGGGGGGGGGGCCATAAGTGAGCAGTTCTTC
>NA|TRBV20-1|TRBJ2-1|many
CSARTYNEQFF
TGCAGTGCTCGTACCTACAATGAGCAGTTCTTC
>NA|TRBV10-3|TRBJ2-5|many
CAISESEGETQYF
TGTGCCATCAGTGAGTCTGAGGGGGAGACCCAGTACTTC
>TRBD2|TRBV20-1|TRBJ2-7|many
CSARAAGGMPYEQYF
TGCAGTGCTAGGGCTGCGGGGGGAATGCCCTACGAGCAGTACTTC
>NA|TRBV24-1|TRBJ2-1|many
CATSGEGNEQFF
TGTGCCACCAGTGGTGAGGGAAATGAGCAGTTCTTC
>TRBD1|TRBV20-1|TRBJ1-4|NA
CSARDRGQEKLFF
TGCAGTGCTAGGGACAGGGGCCAAGAAAAACTGTTTTTT
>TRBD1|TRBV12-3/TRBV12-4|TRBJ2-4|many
CASSDRDSTNIQYF
TGTGCCAGCAGTGACCGGGACAGCACAAACATTCAGTACTTC
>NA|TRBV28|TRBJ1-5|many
CATNRGWDSNQPQHF
TGTGCCACTAACCGGGGGTGGGATAGCAATCAGCCCCAGCATTTT
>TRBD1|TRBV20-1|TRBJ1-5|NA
CSARKEQGADQPQHF
TGCAGTGCTAGAAAAGAACAGGGGGCGGATCAGCCCCAGCATTTT
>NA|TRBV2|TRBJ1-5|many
CASSVQGNTQPQHF
TGTGCCAGCAGCGTGCAGGGTAACACACAGCCCCAGCATTTT
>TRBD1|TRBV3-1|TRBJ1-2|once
CASSSLTGDNVCTF
TGTGCCAGCAGCTCACTCACAGGGGATAATGTCTGCACCTTC
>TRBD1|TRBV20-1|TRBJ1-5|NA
CSATKQGSQPQHF
TGCAGTGCGACGAAACAGGGGAGTCAGCCCCAGCATTTT
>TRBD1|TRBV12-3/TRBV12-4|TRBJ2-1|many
CASSLPGQGYLSSYNEQFF
TGTGCCAGCAGTTTACCGGGACAGGGTTATCTATCCTCCTACAATGAGCAGTTCTTC
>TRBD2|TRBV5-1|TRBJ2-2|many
CASSLLAGGNTGELFF
TGCGCCAGCAGCTTACTGGCGGGGGGGAACACCGGGGAGCTGTTTTTT
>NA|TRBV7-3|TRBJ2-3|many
CASSSDGSTDTQYF
TGTGCCAGCAGCTCCGACGGTAGCACAGATACGCAGTATTTT
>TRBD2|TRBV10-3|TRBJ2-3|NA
CAISEPETSGAQVDTQYF
TGTGCCATCAGTGAGCCGGAGACTAGCGGAGCGCAAGTGGATACGCAGTATTTT
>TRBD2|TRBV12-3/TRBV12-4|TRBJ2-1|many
CASSLTSGGRSEQFF
TGTGCCAGCAGCTTAACTAGCGGGGGGCGGAGTGAGCAGTTCTTC
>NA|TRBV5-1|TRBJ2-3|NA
CASSSGHASTDTQYF
TGCGCCAGCAGCTCGGGACACGCAAGCACAGATACGCAGTATTTT
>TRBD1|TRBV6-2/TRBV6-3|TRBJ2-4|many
CASSSDRGSENIQYF
TGTGCCAGCAGCTCTGACAGGGGGTCGGAAAACATTCAGTACTTC